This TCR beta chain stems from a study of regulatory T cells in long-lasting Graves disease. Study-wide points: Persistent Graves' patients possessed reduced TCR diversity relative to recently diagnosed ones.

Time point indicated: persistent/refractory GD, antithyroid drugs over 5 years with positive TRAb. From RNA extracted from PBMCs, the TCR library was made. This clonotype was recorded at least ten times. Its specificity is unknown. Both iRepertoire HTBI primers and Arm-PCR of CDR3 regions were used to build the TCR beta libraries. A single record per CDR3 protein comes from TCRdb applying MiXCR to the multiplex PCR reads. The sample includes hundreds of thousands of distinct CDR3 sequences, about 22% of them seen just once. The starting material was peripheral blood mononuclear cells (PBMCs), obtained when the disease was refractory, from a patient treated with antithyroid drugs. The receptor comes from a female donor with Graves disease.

The CDR3 spells CASSFTGGEKLFF. Here the CDR3 DNA reads TGTGCCAGCAGCTTTACAGGGGGCGAAAAACTGTTTTTT. This chain joins TRBV12-3 or TRBV12-4 and TRBJ1-4; 9 nucleotides match TRBD1. Losses at the gene ends were 6 bases for V and 8 bases for J; bases not matched to a gene: 4. The CDR3 runs to 13 residues.